This is a list of T cell receptor beta chains from one sample in a study of T-cell reconstitution after alpha-beta-depleted transplantation in children. TCRdb passed the PCR reads through MiXCR, listing each CDR3 protein once. The sample shows 200,000 to 300,000 distinct CDR3 sequences, less than 9% of them seen only once. The sequences come from PBMCs, mostly from graft donor cells, collected 180 days after TCRalphabeta/CD19-depleted stem cell transplant. The receptors derive from a male patient younger than 18 who had a stem cell transplant for acute lymphoblastic leukemia, so the T cells may come from the graft donor. Both conserved end residues are part of each CDR3. D genes are given only for firm matches. Size is omitted from some rows. Given values are once, few, many or a class for expanded clones.

cdr3_length: 15; v_call: TRBV12-3/TRBV12-4; j_call: TRBJ1-5; d_call: TRBD1; clone_size: NA; cdr3_nt: TGTGCCAGCAGGGACAGGGGGCCGGGCAATCAGCCCCAGCATTTT; cdr3_aa: CASRDRGPGNQPQHF
cdr3_length: 16; v_call: TRBV3-1; j_call: TRBJ2-7; d_call: TRBD2; clone_size: many; cdr3_nt: TGTGCCAGCAGCCAAGGGCTAGCGGGAGTAGGATACGAGCAGTACTTC; cdr3_aa: CASSQGLAGVGYEQYF
cdr3_length: 16; v_call: TRBV4-2; j_call: TRBJ2-1; d_call: TRBD2; clone_size: many; cdr3_nt: TGTGCCAGCAGCCAGGGCAGCGGGGGCGCTTACAATGAGCAGTTCTTC; cdr3_aa: CASSQGSGGAYNEQFF
cdr3_length: 16; v_call: TRBV12-3/TRBV12-4; j_call: TRBJ1-3; d_call: NA; clone_size: many; cdr3_nt: TGTGCCAGCAGACGTCAGGGAACAGGGTGGGGAAACACCATATATTTT; cdr3_aa: CASRRQGTGWGNTIYF
cdr3_length: 15; v_call: TRBV4-3; j_call: TRBJ2-2; d_call: TRBD1; clone_size: many; cdr3_nt: TGCGCCAGCAGCCAAGAGGCCAGGGGGATGGAGGAGCTGTTTTTT; cdr3_aa: CASSQEARGMEELFF
cdr3_length: 13; v_call: TRBV7-8; j_call: TRBJ1-1; d_call: NA; clone_size: many; cdr3_nt: TGTGCCAGCAGCTTAGCGCAGAACACTGAAGCTTTCTTT; cdr3_aa: CASSLAQNTEAFF
cdr3_length: 13; v_call: TRBV5-1; j_call: TRBJ1-1; d_call: NA; clone_size: many; cdr3_nt: TGCGCCAGCAGCTCCAGGGTGGGCACTGAAGCTTTCTTT; cdr3_aa: CASSSRVGTEAFF
cdr3_length: 16; v_call: TRBV7-2; j_call: TRBJ2-7; d_call: TRBD2; clone_size: many; cdr3_nt: TGTGCCAGCAGCTATCTCACAGCGGGGCGAACCTACGAGCAGTACTTC; cdr3_aa: CASSYLTAGRTYEQYF
cdr3_length: 14; v_call: TRBV5-1; j_call: TRBJ2-3; d_call: NA; clone_size: few; cdr3_nt: TGCGCCAGCGGCCCGCTTTTTACTGCAGATACGCAGTATTTT; cdr3_aa: CASGPLFTADTQYF
cdr3_length: 18; v_call: TRBV7-8; j_call: TRBJ2-2; d_call: NA; clone_size: many; cdr3_nt: TGTGCCAGCAGCTTAGACCGAGGGCCCCTCGCGAACACCGGGGAGCTGTTTTTT; cdr3_aa: CASSLDRGPLANTGELFF
cdr3_length: 16; v_call: TRBV6-1; j_call: TRBJ2-1; d_call: NA; clone_size: many; cdr3_nt: TGTGCCAGCACCCTAGCCTATCCCACGTCCCACAATGAGCAGTTCTTC; cdr3_aa: CASTLAYPTSHNEQFF
cdr3_length: 16; v_call: TRBV6-5; j_call: TRBJ2-3; d_call: NA; clone_size: many; cdr3_nt: TGTGCCAGCAGTTACTCGGTGGGGGCAATCACAGATACGCAGTATTTT; cdr3_aa: CASSYSVGAITDTQYF
cdr3_length: 17; v_call: TRBV6-2/TRBV6-3; j_call: TRBJ2-1; d_call: TRBD1; clone_size: many; cdr3_nt: TGTGCCAGCAGTTACCTCTTGACAGGGCGGTTAAACAATGAGCAGTTCTTC; cdr3_aa: CASSYLLTGRLNNEQFF
cdr3_length: 18; v_call: TRBV4-3; j_call: TRBJ2-2; d_call: NA; clone_size: many; cdr3_nt: TGCGCCAGCAGCCTCTCTTACAGGTTCTCTGCGAACACCGGGGAGCTGTTTTTT; cdr3_aa: CASSLSYRFSANTGELFF
cdr3_length: 19; v_call: TRBV28; j_call: TRBJ1-1; d_call: NA; clone_size: many; cdr3_nt: TGTGCCAGCAGTTTCCCAGGCTCCGGGGGTAGGAGTATGAACACTGAAGCTTTCTTT; cdr3_aa: CASSFPGSGGRSMNTEAFF
cdr3_length: 14; v_call: TRBV7-8; j_call: TRBJ1-2; d_call: NA; clone_size: many; cdr3_nt: TGTGCCAGCAGCACCCGGACTTTTAACTATGGCTACACCTTC; cdr3_aa: CASSTRTFNYGYTF
cdr3_length: 11; v_call: TRBV12-3/TRBV12-4; j_call: TRBJ2-4; d_call: NA; clone_size: many; cdr3_nt: TGTGCCAGCAGTTTAGGAAACATTCAGTACTTC; cdr3_aa: CASSLGNIQYF
cdr3_length: 15; v_call: TRBV12-3/TRBV12-4; j_call: TRBJ2-1; d_call: TRBD2; clone_size: many; cdr3_nt: TGTGCCAGCAGTTTCGGACTAGCGGGAAGGAATGAGCAGTTCTTC; cdr3_aa: CASSFGLAGRNEQFF
cdr3_length: 19; v_call: TRBV4-1; j_call: TRBJ2-2; d_call: TRBD2; clone_size: many; cdr3_nt: TGCGCCAGCAGCCAAGATGGACTAGCGGGATTCGCGAACACCGGGGAGCTGTTTTTT; cdr3_aa: CASSQDGLAGFANTGELFF
cdr3_length: 13; v_call: TRBV28; j_call: TRBJ1-2; d_call: TRBD1; clone_size: many; cdr3_nt: TGTGCCAGCACCCTCCAGGGGGCCTATGGCTACACCTTC; cdr3_aa: CASTLQGAYGYTF
cdr3_length: 8; v_call: TRBV24-1; j_call: TRBJ2-1; d_call: NA; clone_size: many; cdr3_nt: TGTGCCACCAATGAGCAGTTCTTC; cdr3_aa: CATNEQFF
cdr3_length: 14; v_call: TRBV7-8; j_call: TRBJ2-7; d_call: TRBD1; clone_size: many; cdr3_nt: TGTGCCAGCAGCTCGGGGACAGGGATTTACGAGCAGTACTTC; cdr3_aa: CASSSGTGIYEQYF
cdr3_length: 12; v_call: TRBV20-1; j_call: TRBJ2-5; d_call: NA; clone_size: many; cdr3_nt: TGCAGTGCTCCGGGACTCCACGGGGCCCAGTACTTC; cdr3_aa: CSAPGLHGAQYF
cdr3_length: 15; v_call: TRBV9; j_call: TRBJ1-2; d_call: NA; clone_size: many; cdr3_nt: TGTGCCAGCAGCGTAGATCCAGGGATGGACTATGGCTACACCTTC; cdr3_aa: CASSVDPGMDYGYTF
cdr3_length: 14; v_call: TRBV29-1; j_call: TRBJ2-7; d_call: TRBD2; clone_size: many; cdr3_nt: TGCAGCGTGCGTAGGGGACTAGCTCCCCACGAGCAGTACTTC; cdr3_aa: CSVRRGLAPHEQYF